This T cell receptor beta chain was identified during a study of chemoradiotherapy in HPV16-positive cancers. Study background: Two HPV16-positive patients' cells yielded candidate HPV-specific clones and common motifs. Study-wide results and caveats: Candidate HPV-specific clones and E7-related TCR motifs grew in tumor during treatment.

Produced via immunoSEQ multiplex PCR; TCRdb's table is partial and in-frame only. This table has 55,000 to 85,000 clones, roughly 90% appearing once. Notes on this clone: Its antigen is not identified.

Samples were taken several times over chemoradiotherapy. V shed 0 bases, J shed 0 bases, and the junction held 2 bases outside the gene matches. The germline CDR1 and CDR2 sequences are SGHRS and YFSETQ. The CDR3 spans 16 residues. Here the sequenced sample was blood, taken from a patient who underwent chemoradiotherapy. This clonotype was sampled from a human donor with HPV-associated anogenital cancer. The rearrangement links TRBV5-1 to TRBJ2-3; TRBD2 matches 9 bases. The CDR3 DNA reads as TGCGCCAGCAGCTTGGTGGGGACTAGCAGCACAGATACGCAGTATTTT. It specifies CASSLVGTSSTDTQYF.